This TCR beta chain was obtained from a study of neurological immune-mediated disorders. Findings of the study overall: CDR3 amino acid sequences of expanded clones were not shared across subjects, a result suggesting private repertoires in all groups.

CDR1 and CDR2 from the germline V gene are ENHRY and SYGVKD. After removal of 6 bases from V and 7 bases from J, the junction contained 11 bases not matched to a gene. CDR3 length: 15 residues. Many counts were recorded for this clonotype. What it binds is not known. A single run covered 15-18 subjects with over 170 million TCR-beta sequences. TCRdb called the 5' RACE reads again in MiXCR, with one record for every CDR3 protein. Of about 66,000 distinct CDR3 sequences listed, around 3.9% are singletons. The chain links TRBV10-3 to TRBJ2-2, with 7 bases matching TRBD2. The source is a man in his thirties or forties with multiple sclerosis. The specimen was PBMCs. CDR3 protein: CAIRLALSGSGELFF. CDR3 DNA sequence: TGTGCCATCAGACTAGCGCTCAGTGGTAGCGGGGAGCTGTTTTTT.